Following are 18 T cell receptor beta chains from one sample sequenced in a study of cytomegalovirus exposure and HLA in healthy donors. This PCR relied on a set of 60 Vbeta primers and 13 Jbeta primers. Only in-frame clones appear in the TCRdb table, and some are missing; sequencing was by immunoSEQ multiplex PCR. The table includes about 110,000 clones, more than 60% detected once. The material sequenced was PBMCs. These receptors originate from a woman in her 40s in good health and CMV-seropositive.

The rearrangement links TRBV28 to TRBJ2-4, with D perhaps TRBD1 (6 bases). With 4 bases removed from V and 0 bases from J, the gap between germline ends came to 7 bases. The length of the CDR3 is 14 residues. Germline V lookup: CDR1 MDHEN, CDR2 SYDVKM. CDR3 residues: CASSYRVAKNIQYF. CDR3 bases: TGTGCCAGCAGTTACAGGGTAGCCAAAAACATTCAGTACTTC. Based on the CDR3 plus reference TRBV28 and TRBJ2-4, the full variable domain is DVKVTQSSRYLVKRTGEKVFLECVQDMDHENMFWYRQDPGLGLRLIYFSYDVKMKEKGDIPEGYSVSREKKERFSLILESASTNQTSMYLCASSYRVAKNIQYFGAGTRLSVL.

This rearrangement joins TRBV15 to TRBJ2-5; TRBD1 matches 10 bases. The J call may be faulty, since TRBJ2-7 better matches the DNA end. The CDR3 is 19 amino acids. The V gene's germline CDR1 is LNHNV and CDR2 YYDKDF (reference sequence). The CDR3 nucleotides read TGTGCCACCAGCAGAGAACCGGACAGGGGGAGGACAGTTAGGTACGAGCAGTACTTC. Amino acid sequence: CATSREPDRGRTVRYEQYF.

This chain links TRBV9 with TRBJ2-1; 8 positions match TRBD2. Germline lookup yields CDR1 SGDLS and CDR2 YYNGEE. V lost 0 bases, J lost 8 bases, and 7 bases stayed unmatched. The CDR3 runs to 15 residues. The CDR3 nucleotides are TGTGCCAGCAGCGTAGCCGGGAGGGCCTCCTATGAGCAGTTCTTC. Its protein product is CASSVAGRASYEQFF.

This clone is a singleton in its sample. The chain links TRBV15 to TRBJ2-7, with D unclear. CDR3 length equals 13 residues. Trimming left V 1 base short and J 2 bases short, with 6 bases between. The germline gives CDR1 LNHNV, CDR2 YYDKDF (reference sequence). CDR3 sequence (DNA): TGTGCCACCAGCAGAGCGTTCCCCTACGAGCAGTACTTC. Protein: CATSRAFPYEQYF. Full variable domain (remainder filled in from reference TRBV15 and TRBJ2-7): DAMVIQNPRYQVTQFGKPVTLSCSQTLNHNVMYWYQQKSSQAPKLLFHYYDKDFNNEADTPDNFQSRRPNTSFCFLDIRSPGLGDTAMYLCATSRAFPYEQYFGPGTRLTVT.

This clone was found a few times. This chain connects TRBV19 to TRBJ1-2, with D tentatively TRBD1 (6 bases). Germline V gene sequence: CDR1 LNHDA, CDR2 SQIVND (reference sequence). CDR3 length equals 15 residues. V was trimmed by 5 bases and J by 2 bases, leaving 15 bases between them. CDR3: CASSDEGQPNYGYTF. In DNA, the CDR3 is TGTGCCAGTAGTGATGAAGGACAGCCCAACTATGGCTACACCTTC. Together with reference TRBV19 and TRBJ1-2, the CDR3 gives the full variable domain: DGGITQSPKYLFRKEGQNVTLSCEQNLNHDAMYWYRQDPGQGLRLIYYSQIVNDFQKGDIAEGYSVSREKKESFPLTVTSAQKNPTAFYLCASSDEGQPNYGYTFGSGTRLTVV.

This clone has more than one count but fewer than ten. This sequence joins TRBV2 and TRBJ2-7; unclear D gene. V lost 3 bases, J lost 3 bases, and 6 bases lay in between. CDR3 length: 12 residues. In germline, CDR1 is SNHLY, CDR2 FYNNEI. Here the CDR3 reads CASSDRDYEQYF. DNA for the CDR3: TGTGCCAGCAGTGATCGAGACTACGAGCAGTACTTC.

This rearrangement joins TRBV18 to TRBJ2-1, with D perhaps TRBD1 (6 bases). The CDR3 has 14 residues. Germline CDR1 KGHSH, CDR2 LQKENI. Trimming took 2 bases from V and 8 from J, leaving 13 bases between them. The CDR3 DNA is TGTGCCAGCTCACCAGATTTCAGGGGCGATGAGCAGTTCTTC. Its protein is CASSPDFRGDEQFF.

The gene calls are TRBV5-6 and TRBJ2-3; TRBD1 matches at 7 bases. Germline lookup yields CDR1 SGHDT and CDR2 YYEEEE. This CDR3 has 16 residues. V lost 4 bases, J lost 2 bases, and 10 bases stayed unmatched. CDR3 DNA: TGTGCCAGCAGCGCCCCCCAGGGGGTAGCCACAGATACGCAGTATTTT. It translates to CASSAPQGVATDTQYF.

The V call is TRBV6-6, the J call TRBJ1-2, with TRBD1 matching 7 bases. The length of the CDR3 is 12 residues. V shed 7 bases and J 3 bases; nucleotides not matched to a gene: 2. From germline, CDR1 is MNHNY and CDR2 SVGAGI (reference sequence). The CDR3 nucleotides read TGTGCCAGCAAAACAGGGGACTATGGCTACACCTTC. This encodes CASKTGDYGYTF.

The genes are TRBV5-6 and TRBJ2-1, with 11 bases that match TRBD1. V shed 3 bases, J shed 14 bases, and the junction held 7 bases outside the gene matches. Germline V gene data show CDR1 as SGHDT and CDR2 as YYEEEE. The length of the CDR3 is 13 residues. CDR3 coding DNA: TGTGCCAGCAGCTCGACCCTGGGACAGGGGGAGTTCTTC. It specifies CASSSTLGQGEFF.

V gene TRBV2 combines with J gene TRBJ1-2; the D is unclear. This CDR3 is 12 amino acids long. Trimming took 0 bases from V and 4 from J, leaving 3 bases between them. Germline CDR1 reads SNHLY; CDR2 reads FYNNEI. The CDR3 nucleotides are TGTGCCAGCAGTGAAGCCCGCTATGGCTACACCTTC. This translates into CASSEARYGYTF.

CDR3 DNA: TGCGCCAGCACCCTTGGAGGGACAGGGACTTCACCCCTCCACTTT. It is translated as CASTLGGTGTSPLHF. The chain joins TRBV5-1 to TRBJ1-6; 9 bases fit TRBD1. Germline-derived CDR1 and CDR2 are SGHRS and YFSETQ. The CDR3 has 15 amino acids. The V gene end was trimmed by 6 bases and the J gene end by 9 bases; junction bases not matched to a gene: 10.

This clone was counted a few times. The genes are TRBV5-1 and TRBJ2-3; 9 nucleotides agree with TRBD2. The V segment lost 0 bases and the J segment 2 bases; nucleotides outside the gene matches: 7. Germline CDR1 is SGHRS and CDR2 is YFSETQ. CDR3 size: 17 residues. The DNA of the CDR3 is TGCGCCAGCAGCTTGGGGCTAGCGGGGCGCCACACAGATACGCAGTATTTT. Residues: CASSLGLAGRHTDTQYF.

The V gene is TRBV27, the J gene TRBJ1-1, with D perhaps TRBD1 (6 bases). V was pared by 3 bases and J by 1 base, with 12 bases between. Germline CDR1 MNHEY, CDR2 SMNVEV (reference sequence). This CDR3 has 15 residues. CDR3 residues: CASSLSYRANTEAFF. The CDR3 region has the DNA TGTGCCAGCAGTTTGTCTTACAGGGCGAACACTGAAGCTTTCTTT.

This clone was recorded once. The V gene is TRBV18, the J gene TRBJ1-1; D might be TRBD1 (5 bases). Germline CDR1 and CDR2: KGHSH and LQKENI. This CDR3 comprises 13 residues. V lost 8 bases and J lost 4, with 14 bases in between. The CDR3 spells CASLGLPGTEAFF. The CDR3, as DNA: TGTGCCAGCCTGGGACTCCCGGGCACTGAAGCTTTCTTT.

The gene calls are TRBV7-9 and TRBJ2-7; 7 bases match TRBD1. J lost 2 bases, V lost 5 bases, and 12 bases had no gene match. The CDR3 covers 16 residues. Germline CDR1 is SEHNR and CDR2 is FQNEAQ (reference sequence). The CDR3 DNA reads TGTGCCAGCAGCCCCCACAGGGGAAGATCGGCCTACGAGCAGTACTTC. It translates to CASSPHRGRSAYEQYF. Looking up the rest from reference TRBV7-9 and TRBJ2-7 gives the full variable domain: DTGVSQNPRHKITKRGQNVTFRCDPISEHNRLYWYRQTLGQGPEFLTYFQNEAQLEKSRLLSDRFSAERPKGSFSTLEIQRTEQGDSAMYLCASSPHRGRSAYEQYFGPGTRLTVT.

This chain joins TRBV21-1 and TRBJ1-3; the D call of TRBD1 is as the table states it, not checked on the DNA. TRBV21-1 is marked as a pseudogene. CDR3 size: 17 residues. In DNA form, the CDR3 reads TGTGCCAGCAGCAAAATACCCCGACAGGGCCAGGGAAACACCATATATTTT. Amino acid sequence: CASSKIPRQGQGNTIYF.

The table lists this clone with a count of one. The gene calls are TRBV27 and TRBJ1-1; D unclear. V dropped 6 bases and J dropped 1 base, with 9 bases sitting between them. The CDR3 spans 13 residues. Per the germline V gene, CDR1 is MNHEY and CDR2 is SMNVEV (reference sequence). The CDR3 DNA follows: TGTGCCAGCAGCGTTGGAGGGAACACTGAAGCTTTCTTT. Protein sequence: CASSVGGNTEAFF.